The rows below give T cell receptor beta chains drawn from one sample of a study of blood T cell repertoires in COVID-19. Only in-frame clones appear in the TCRdb table, and some are missing; sequencing was by immunoSEQ multiplex PCR. The table includes nearly 250,000 clones, roughly 82% detected once. The sequencing sample was made of peripheral blood. Source of these receptors: a woman over 75 with COVID-19, enrolled during active disease. Each CDR3 is given with its conserved first and last residue. The order of the fields is V gene, D gene, J gene, clone size, CDR3 protein, CDR3 DNA. D genes are given only for firm matches. The listing skips clone size in some rows; elsewhere it reads once, few, many or a size class.

>TRBV5-1|TRBD2|TRBJ2-5|-
CASTPSGGAMETQYF
TGCGCCAGCACCCCTAGCGGGGGGGCCATGGAGACCCAGTACTTC
>TRBV30|TRBD2|TRBJ2-3|-
CALRLAGGATDTQYF
TGTGCCCTGAGACTAGCGGGGGGGGCCACAGATACGCAGTATTTT
>TRBV7-2|-|TRBJ2-7|-
CASSLADIAPYEQYF
TGTGCCAGCAGCTTAGCGGACATTGCTCCCTACGAGCAGTACTTC
>TRBV19|-|TRBJ1-1|-
CASSMTGLGAFF
TGTGCCAGTAGTATGACAGGCCTGGGAGCTTTCTTT
>TRBV28|-|TRBJ1-1|-
CASSPPGRGEAFF
TGTGCCAGCAGCCCGCCCGGGAGGGGTGAAGCTTTCTTT
>TRBV12-5|TRBD1|TRBJ2-3|once
CASGLGTGPTDTQYF
TGTGCTAGTGGCCTAGGGACAGGGCCGACAGATACGCAGTATTTT
>TRBV5-1|-|TRBJ1-6|-
CASSLGGPNSPLHF
TGCGCCAGCAGCTTGGGGGGGCCTAATTCACCCCTCCACTTT
>TRBV10-3|TRBD1|TRBJ2-5|-
CAISESISIVIRTGSLETQYF
TGTGCCATCAGTGAGTCAATATCGATAGTGATCCGGACAGGGTCGTTGGAGACCCAGTACTTC
>TRBV6-5|-|TRBJ2-3|-
CASSYSGEATDTQYF
TGTGCCAGCAGTTACTCTGGAGAAGCCACAGATACGCAGTATTTT
>TRBV15|-|TRBJ1-4|-
CATSSHQGKAEKLFF
TGTGCCACCAGCAGCCACCAGGGAAAGGCTGAAAAACTGTTTTTT
>TRBV18|TRBD1|TRBJ1-5|few
CASSRETGGVGQPQHF
TGTGCCAGCTCACGAGAGACAGGGGGAGTCGGTCAGCCCCAGCATTTT
>TRBV19|TRBD1|TRBJ1-5|once
CASSIPGGLGNQPQHF
TGTGCCAGTAGTATTCCAGGGGGCTTGGGCAATCAGCCCCAGCATTTT
>TRBV7-2|-|TRBJ1-2|-
CASSQGGGAGNGYTF
TGTGCCAGCAGTCAAGGGGGGGGCGCTGGCAATGGCTACACCTTC
>TRBV29-1|-|TRBJ2-5|-
CSVDGLAYQETQYF
TGCAGCGTTGACGGACTGGCGTACCAAGAGACCCAGTACTTC
>TRBV3-1/TRBV3-2|TRBD1|TRBJ1-1|-
CASSQDLAGGTEAFF
TGTGCCAGCAGCCAAGATCTGGCAGGGGGCACTGAAGCTTTCTTT
>TRBV5-1|-|TRBJ2-1|once
CASSPSRIYNEQFF
TGCGCCAGCAGCCCCTCTAGGATTTACAATGAGCAGTTCTTC
>TRBV7-7|TRBD2|TRBJ2-5|-
CASSLGLAEETQYF
TGTGCTAGCAGCTTAGGACTAGCCGAAGAGACCCAGTACTTC
>TRBV7-3|TRBD1|TRBJ2-1|few
CASSLGTGANEQFF
TGTGCCAGCAGCTTAGGTACAGGGGCCAATGAGCAGTTCTTC
>TRBV6-5|-|TRBJ2-3|-
CASSQDRISDTQYF
TGTGCCAGCAGCCAAGACAGGATCAGTGATACGCAGTATTTT
>TRBV14|TRBD1|TRBJ1-3|-
CASRGQGGRNTIYF
TGTGCCAGCAGGGGACAGGGGGGTCGAAACACCATATATTTT
>TRBV24-1|TRBD1|TRBJ1-1|-
CATSDGTGNTEAFF
TGTGCCACCAGTGATGGGACAGGGAACACTGAAGCTTTCTTT
>TRBV28|-|TRBJ1-5|few
CASSLGLGQSPQHF
TGTGCCAGCAGTTTAGGACTGGGCCAATCGCCCCAGCATTTT
>TRBV5-1|-|TRBJ1-2|-
CASSPDSSPGNGYTF
TGCGCCAGCAGCCCGGACAGCTCCCCGGGGAATGGCTACACCTTC
>TRBV2|TRBD1|TRBJ1-1|once
CASSTQSRGIGRAFF
TGTGCCAGCAGCACCCAGTCCAGGGGGATTGGTAGGGCTTTCTTT
>TRBV7-9|-|TRBJ1-4|-
CASSLGRVFNEKLFF
TGTGCCAGCAGCTTAGGGAGGGTATTTAATGAAAAACTGTTTTTT
>TRBV19|-|TRBJ1-3|-
CASSIPGPTPGTIYF
TGTGCCAGTAGTATCCCGGGTCCGACGCCGGGCACCATATATTTT
>TRBV19|-|TRBJ1-1|-
CASSSTTVNTEAFF
TGTGCCAGTAGTTCCACCACGGTGAACACTGAAGCTTTCTTT
>TRBV14|-|TRBJ1-6|-
CASSQDTRDNSPLHF
TGTGCCAGCAGCCAAGACACCCGAGATAATTCACCCCTCCACTTT
>TRBV5-6|TRBD2|TRBJ2-3|-
CASSLEVAGPTDTQYF
TGTGCCAGCAGCTTGGAGGTAGCGGGGCCAACAGATACGCAGTATTTT
>TRBV6-5|TRBD1|TRBJ1-1|-
CASSRTGDTEAFF
TGTGCCAGCAGTCGGACAGGGGACACTGAAGCTTTCTTT
>TRBV19|TRBD1|TRBJ1-4|-
CASSETGGFNEKLFF
TGTGCCAGTAGCGAGACAGGGGGTTTTAATGAAAAACTGTTTTTT
>TRBV27|-|TRBJ2-5|-
CASSFRRQETQYF
TGTGCCAGCAGTTTTAGGAGGCAAGAGACCCAGTACTTC
>TRBV7-7|TRBD1|TRBJ1-4|-
CASSRGTAEKLFF
TGTGCCAGCAGCCGCGGGACAGCTGAAAAACTGTTTTTT
>TRBV7-2|TRBD1|TRBJ1-4|-
CASSRGVSGQGREKLFF
TGTGCCAGCAGCCGGGGGGTGTCGGGACAGGGACGTGAAAAACTGTTTTTT
>TRBV4-2|-|TRBJ1-4|once
CASSQVSRGANEKLFF
TGTGCCAGCAGCCAAGTTAGCAGGGGAGCTAATGAAAAACTGTTTTTT
>TRBV9|TRBD1|TRBJ1-5|once
CASSVGTGDSNQPQHF
TGTGCCAGCAGCGTAGGGACAGGGGATAGCAATCAGCCCCAGCATTTT
>TRBV5-1|TRBD2|TRBJ2-3|-
CASSGGDDTDTQYF
TGCGCCAGCAGCGGGGGGGACGACACAGATACGCAGTATTTT
>TRBV2|TRBD1|TRBJ1-6|-
CASSDDRGVSPLHF
TGTGCCAGCAGCGATGACAGGGGAGTTTCACCCCTCCACTTT
>TRBV6-5|TRBD1|TRBJ1-1|-
CASSSQGRNTEAFF
TGTGCCAGCAGTTCACAGGGGAGGAACACTGAAGCTTTCTTT
>TRBV5-1|TRBD2|TRBJ2-2|-
CASSATSGGNTGELFF
TGCGCCAGCAGCGCGACTAGCGGGGGCAACACCGGGGAGCTGTTTTTT
>TRBV19|-|TRBJ1-4|-
CASSPGTKNEKLFF
TGTGCCAGTAGCCCCGGGACAAAGAATGAAAAACTGTTTTTT
>TRBV5-1|-|TRBJ2-2|-
CASKPGATGELFF
TGCGCCAGCAAGCCAGGGGCAACCGGGGAGCTGTTTTTT
>TRBV5-1|TRBD2|TRBJ2-3|-
CASTLGLRGGSDTQYF
TGCGCCAGCACCCTGGGGTTACGGGGGGGCTCAGATACGCAGTATTTT
>TRBV9|TRBD1|TRBJ1-1|once
CASSVGDRGAAFF
TGTGCCAGCAGCGTAGGGGACAGGGGCGCAGCTTTCTTT
>TRBV2|TRBD1|TRBJ1-1|-
CASIPGAGGARGTEAFF
TGTGCCAGCATTCCTGGGGCAGGGGGCGCGAGAGGTACTGAAGCTTTCTTT
>TRBV6-6|-|TRBJ1-2|-
CASSPQTGHGYTF
TGTGCCAGCAGTCCCCAGACAGGTCATGGCTACACCTTC
>TRBV3-1/TRBV3-2|TRBD2|TRBJ2-1|few
CASSKAGVGEQFF
TGTGCCAGCAGCAAAGCGGGGGTCGGTGAGCAGTTCTTC
>TRBV6-5|TRBD1|TRBJ1-5|-
CASRNTGGNQPQHF
TGTGCCAGCAGAAATACAGGGGGCAATCAGCCCCAGCATTTT
>TRBV6-2/TRBV6-3|-|TRBJ1-5|-
CASSGSYSNQPQHF
TGTGCCAGCAGCGGGAGTTATAGCAATCAGCCCCAGCATTTT
>TRBV3-1/TRBV3-2|TRBD1|TRBJ2-7|few
CASSQGGTGYEQYF
TGTGCCAGCAGCCAAGGGGGGACAGGGTACGAGCAGTACTTC
>TRBV3-1/TRBV3-2|-|TRBJ1-6|-
CASSEGSYNSPLHF
TGTGCCAGCAGCGAGGGCAGCTATAATTCACCCCTCCACTTT
>TRBV12-3/TRBV12-4|-|TRBJ2-1|-
CASTWRVEQFF
TGTGCCAGCACCTGGAGGGTTGAGCAGTTCTTC
>TRBV6-1|-|TRBJ1-2|-
CASSEAGGDGYTF
TGTGCCAGCAGTGAAGCAGGGGGTGATGGCTACACCTTC